The rows below give T cell receptor beta chains drawn from one sample of a study of shared clonotypes between healthy human individuals. The table came from immunoSEQ multiplex PCR; TCRdb's copy has only in-frame clones and leaves some out. The sample holds 450,000 to 500,000 clones, around 85% seen once. The sample comprised PBMCs. These receptors all come from a woman aged 35 to 49 in good health. Some clones in this sample may be carry-over from other donors' samples. Both conserved end residues are part of each CDR3. A D gene is named only where the DNA matches it firmly. Expanded clones get a size class; other rows say once, few or many, or leave the size out.

j_gene | len | d_gene | abundance | v_gene | CDR3aa | CDR3nt
TRBJ1-2 | 15 | TRBD1 | - | TRBV4-3 | CASSQDSGRGRGYTF | TGCGCCAGCAGCCAAGACTCTGGCAGGGGGCGAGGCTACACCTTC
TRBJ2-7 | 16 | TRBD1 | - | TRBV28 | CASSSWDRKGFGEQYF | TGTGCCAGCAGTTCCTGGGACAGGAAGGGGTTTGGGGAGCAGTACTTC
TRBJ1-5 | 16 | TRBD1 | - | TRBV5-6 | CASSSSGGRSNQPQHF | TGTGCCAGCAGCTCCTCAGGGGGTCGGAGCAATCAGCCCCAGCATTTT
TRBJ2-7 | 11 | - | - | TRBV30 | CASGAIGEQYF | TGTGCCTCAGGGGCTATAGGCGAGCAGTACTTC
TRBJ2-7 | 13 | - | - | TRBV5-6 | CASSLGGLDEQYF | TGTGCCAGCAGCTTAGGGGGTTTAGACGAGCAGTACTTC
TRBJ2-1 | 15 | - | - | TRBV18 | CASSTSAGLDNEQFF | TGTGCCAGCTCTACCTCGGCCGGTTTGGACAATGAGCAGTTCTTC
TRBJ1-2 | 13 | - | many | TRBV6-6 | CASSVSPNYGYTF | TGTGCCAGCAGTGTCAGTCCTAACTATGGCTACACCTTC
TRBJ2-3 | 17 | - | once | TRBV30 | CAWSVPGRRPLTDTQYF | TGTGCCTGGAGTGTACCCGGGAGAAGACCTCTCACAGATACGCAGTATTTT
TRBJ2-3 | 12 | - | - | TRBV27 | CASSATIGTQYF | TGTGCCAGCAGTGCGACGATTGGTACGCAGTATTTT
TRBJ1-4 | 14 | - | many | TRBV5-1 | CASSLGDSNEKLFF | TGCGCCAGCAGCCTAGGGGATTCTAATGAAAAACTGTTTTTT
TRBJ2-5 | 14 | TRBD1 | - | TRBV28 | CASSPPGGEETQYF | TGTGCCAGCAGTCCACCAGGGGGCGAGGAGACCCAGTACTTC
TRBJ1-2 | 12 | - | many | TRBV6-1 | CASSDPPHGYTF | TGTGCCAGCAGTGACCCTCCACATGGCTACACCTTC
TRBJ1-5 | 13 | - | few | TRBV19 | CASSMGLNQPQHF | TGTGCCAGTAGTATGGGCCTGAATCAGCCCCAGCATTTT
TRBJ2-1 | 14 | TRBD2 | - | TRBV11-3 | CASSPLAGGSEQFF | TGTGCCAGCAGCCCTTTAGCGGGAGGGAGTGAGCAGTTCTTC
TRBJ2-1 | 14 | - | - | TRBV30 | CAWSVGQGGGEQFF | TGTGCCTGGAGTGTGGGGCAGGGGGGTGGTGAGCAGTTCTTC
TRBJ1-2 | 14 | - | few | TRBV9 | CASSVGGQNYGYTF | TGTGCCAGCAGCGTAGGTGGACAGAACTATGGCTACACCTTC
TRBJ1-2 | 15 | - | - | TRBV19 | CASSISQNVNVGYTF | TGTGCCAGCAGTATTTCACAGAACGTCAATGTAGGCTACACCTTC
TRBJ2-2 | 15 | - | - | TRBV6-4 | CASSDRAGNTGELFF | TGTGCCAGCAGTGACCGGGCGGGGAACACCGGGGAGCTGTTTTTT
TRBJ1-2 | 13 | TRBD1 | once | TRBV27 | CASSQDRDYGYTF | TGTGCCAGCAGCCAAGACAGGGACTATGGCTACACCTTC
TRBJ2-1 | 13 | - | - | TRBV27 | CASSLYREGEQFF | TGTGCCAGCAGTTTATACCGGGAAGGTGAGCAGTTCTTC
TRBJ2-2 | 18 | - | - | TRBV9 | CASSVGGAGLIGTGELFF | TGTGCCAGCAGCGTAGGAGGAGCAGGGCTTATCGGCACCGGGGAGCTGTTTTTT
TRBJ2-5 | 14 | - | few | TRBV7-3 | CASSPIGGQETQYF | TGTGCCAGCAGCCCGATCGGGGGCCAAGAGACCCAGTACTTC
TRBJ1-3 | 17 | - | - | TRBV21-1 | CASSKVRRRISGNTIYF | TGTGCCAGCAGCAAAGTTCGTAGGCGGATCTCTGGAAACACCATATATTTT
TRBJ2-1 | 14 | - | - | TRBV6-4 | CASSDRGDYNEQFF | TGTGCCAGCAGTGACAGGGGAGACTACAATGAGCAGTTCTTC
TRBJ2-2 | 13 | - | - | TRBV4-2 | CASSQVTTGELFF | TGTGCCAGCAGCCAAGTAACAACCGGGGAGCTGTTTTTT
TRBJ1-4 | 15 | - | - | TRBV27 | CASSLSGRINEKLFF | TGTGCCAGCAGTTTATCTGGGCGGATTAATGAAAAACTGTTTTTT
TRBJ2-1 | 12 | - | - | TRBV12-5 | CASGLQVGEQFF | TGTGCTAGTGGTTTGCAGGTGGGTGAGCAGTTCTTC
TRBJ2-7 | 15 | TRBD2 | - | TRBV5-6 | CASSLGLAEAYEQYF | TGTGCCAGCAGCTTGGGACTAGCGGAAGCCTACGAGCAGTACTTC